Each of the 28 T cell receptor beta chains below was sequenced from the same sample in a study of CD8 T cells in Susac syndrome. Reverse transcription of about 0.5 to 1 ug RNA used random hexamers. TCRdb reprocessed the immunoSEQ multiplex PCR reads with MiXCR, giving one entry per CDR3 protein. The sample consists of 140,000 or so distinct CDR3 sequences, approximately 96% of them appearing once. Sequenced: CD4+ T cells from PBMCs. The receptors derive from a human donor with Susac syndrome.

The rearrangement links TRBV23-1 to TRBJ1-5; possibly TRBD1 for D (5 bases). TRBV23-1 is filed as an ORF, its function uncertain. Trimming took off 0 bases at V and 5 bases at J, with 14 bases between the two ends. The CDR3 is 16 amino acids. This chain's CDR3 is CASSQSIPTGHQPQHF. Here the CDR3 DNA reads TGCGCCAGCAGTCAATCGATCCCCACAGGCCATCAGCCCCAGCATTTT.

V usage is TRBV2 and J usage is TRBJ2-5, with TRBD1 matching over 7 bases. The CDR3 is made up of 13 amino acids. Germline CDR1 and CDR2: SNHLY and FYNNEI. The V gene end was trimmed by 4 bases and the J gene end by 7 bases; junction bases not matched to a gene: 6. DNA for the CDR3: TGTGCCAGCAGTGTAAAGGGGGCAGGGACCCAGTACTTC. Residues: CASSVKGAGTQYF.

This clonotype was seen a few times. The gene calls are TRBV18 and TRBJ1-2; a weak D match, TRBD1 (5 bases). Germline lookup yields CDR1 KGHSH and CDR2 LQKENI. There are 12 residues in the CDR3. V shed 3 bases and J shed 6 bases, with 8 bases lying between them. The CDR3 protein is CASSPGGDGYTF. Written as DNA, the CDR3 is TGTGCCAGCTCACCGGGGGGGGATGGCTACACCTTC.

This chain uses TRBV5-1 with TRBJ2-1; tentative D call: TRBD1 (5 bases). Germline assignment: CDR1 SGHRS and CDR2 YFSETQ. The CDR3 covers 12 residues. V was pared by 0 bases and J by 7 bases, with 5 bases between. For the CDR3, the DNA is TGCGCCAGCAGCTTGGGACAGAATGAGCAGTTCTTC. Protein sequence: CASSLGQNEQFF.

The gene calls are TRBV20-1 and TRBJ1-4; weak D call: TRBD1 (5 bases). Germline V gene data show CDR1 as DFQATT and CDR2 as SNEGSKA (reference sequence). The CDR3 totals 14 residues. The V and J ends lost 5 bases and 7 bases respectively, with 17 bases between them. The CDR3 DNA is TGCAGTGCTCCGACGGGACTAGCACCTGAAAAACTGTTTTTT. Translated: CSAPTGLAPEKLFF.

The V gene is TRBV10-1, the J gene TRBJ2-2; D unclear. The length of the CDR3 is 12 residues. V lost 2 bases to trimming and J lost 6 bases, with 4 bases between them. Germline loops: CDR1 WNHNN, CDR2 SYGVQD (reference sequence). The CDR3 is CASSEGSGELFF. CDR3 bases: TGCGCCAGCAGTGAGGGTTCCGGGGAGCTGTTTTTT.

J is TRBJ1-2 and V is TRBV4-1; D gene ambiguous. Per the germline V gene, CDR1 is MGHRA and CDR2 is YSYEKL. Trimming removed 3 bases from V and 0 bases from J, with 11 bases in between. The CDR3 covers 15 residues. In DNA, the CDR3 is TGCGCCAGCAGCCAGGGCCCGGGTCCTAACTATGGCTACACCTTC. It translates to CASSQGPGPNYGYTF.

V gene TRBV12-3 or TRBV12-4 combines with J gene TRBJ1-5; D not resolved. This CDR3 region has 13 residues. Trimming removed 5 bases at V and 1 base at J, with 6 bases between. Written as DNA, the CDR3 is TGTGCCAGCAGTCGGCAGAGCAATCAGCCCCAGCATTTT. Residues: CASSRQSNQPQHF.

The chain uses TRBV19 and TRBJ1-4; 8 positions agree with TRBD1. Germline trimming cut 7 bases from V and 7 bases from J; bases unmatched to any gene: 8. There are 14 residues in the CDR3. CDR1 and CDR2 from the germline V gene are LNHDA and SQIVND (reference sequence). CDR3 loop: CASNPDRVSEKLFF. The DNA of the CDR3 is TGTGCCAGTAATCCGGACAGGGTTAGTGAAAAACTGTTTTTT.

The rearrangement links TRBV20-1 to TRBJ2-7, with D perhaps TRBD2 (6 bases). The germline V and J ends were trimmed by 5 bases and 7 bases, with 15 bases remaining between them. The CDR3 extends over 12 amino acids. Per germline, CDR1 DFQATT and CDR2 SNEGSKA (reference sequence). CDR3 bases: TGCAGTGCTTACAGGAGGGGAAGGGAGCAGTACTTC. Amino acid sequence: CSAYRRGREQYF.

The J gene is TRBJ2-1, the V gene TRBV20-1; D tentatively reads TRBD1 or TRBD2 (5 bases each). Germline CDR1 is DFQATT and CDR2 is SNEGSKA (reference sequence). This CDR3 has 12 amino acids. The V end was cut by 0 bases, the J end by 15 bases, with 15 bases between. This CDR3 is CSARDIRGGWFF. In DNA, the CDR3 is TGCAGTGCTAGAGATATCCGGGGCGGATGGTTCTTC.

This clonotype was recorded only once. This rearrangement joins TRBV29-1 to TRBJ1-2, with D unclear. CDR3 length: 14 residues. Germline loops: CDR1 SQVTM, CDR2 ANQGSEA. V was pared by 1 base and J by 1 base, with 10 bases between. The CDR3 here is CSVEVRGFNYGYTF. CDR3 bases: TGCAGCGTTGAAGTCCGGGGATTTAACTATGGCTACACCTTC.

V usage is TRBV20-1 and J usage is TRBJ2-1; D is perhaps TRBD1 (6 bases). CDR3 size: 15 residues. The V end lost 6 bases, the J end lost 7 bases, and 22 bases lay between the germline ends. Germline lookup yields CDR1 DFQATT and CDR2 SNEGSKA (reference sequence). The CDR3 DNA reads TGCAGTGCCGGGCAAGGGGTTCTAACAGGGAATGAGCAGTTCTTC. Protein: CSAGQGVLTGNEQFF.

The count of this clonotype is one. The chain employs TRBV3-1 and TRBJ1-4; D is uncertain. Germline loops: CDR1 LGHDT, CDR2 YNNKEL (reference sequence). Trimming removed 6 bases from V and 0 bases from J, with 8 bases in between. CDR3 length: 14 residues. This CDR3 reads CASRRRATNEKLFF. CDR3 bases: TGTGCCAGCAGGCGCAGAGCAACTAATGAAAAACTGTTTTTT.

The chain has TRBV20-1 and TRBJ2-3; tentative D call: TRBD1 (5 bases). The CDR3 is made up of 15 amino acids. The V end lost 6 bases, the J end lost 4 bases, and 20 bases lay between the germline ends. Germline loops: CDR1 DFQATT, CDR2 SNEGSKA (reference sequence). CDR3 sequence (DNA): TGCAGTGCCCCACCCCTTACAGGACACTCAGATACGCAGTATTTT. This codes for CSAPPLTGHSDTQYF.

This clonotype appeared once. In nucleotides, the CDR3 is TGTGCCAGCACCCATGGCAGGAGCTACAAAAACATTCAGTACTTC. It specifies CASTHGRSYKNIQYF. This chain joins TRBV12-3 or TRBV12-4 and TRBJ2-4; D call uncertain. This CDR3 has 15 amino acids. Deletions cut 7 bases from V and 3 bases from J, with 16 bases between.

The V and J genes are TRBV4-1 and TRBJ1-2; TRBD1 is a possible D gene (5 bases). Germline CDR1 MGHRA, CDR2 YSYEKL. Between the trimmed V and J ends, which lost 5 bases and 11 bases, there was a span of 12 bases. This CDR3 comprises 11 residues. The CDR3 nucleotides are TGCGCCAGCAGCTTGGACACCTTTTACACCTTC. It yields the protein CASSLDTFYTF.

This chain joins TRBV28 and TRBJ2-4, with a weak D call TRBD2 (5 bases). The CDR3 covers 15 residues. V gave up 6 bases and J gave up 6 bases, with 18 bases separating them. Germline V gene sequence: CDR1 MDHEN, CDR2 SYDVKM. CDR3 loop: CASSRVRASRNIQYF. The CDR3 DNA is TGTGCCAGCAGCCGGGTGAGGGCTAGCCGAAACATTCAGTACTTC.

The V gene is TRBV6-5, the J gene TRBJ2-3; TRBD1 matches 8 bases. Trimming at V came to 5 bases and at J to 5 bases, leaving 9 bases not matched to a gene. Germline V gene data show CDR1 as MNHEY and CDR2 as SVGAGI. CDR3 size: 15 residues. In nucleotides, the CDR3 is TGTGCCAGCAGTCCCCGGACAGGGTTATTAGATACGCAGTATTTT. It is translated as CASSPRTGLLDTQYF.

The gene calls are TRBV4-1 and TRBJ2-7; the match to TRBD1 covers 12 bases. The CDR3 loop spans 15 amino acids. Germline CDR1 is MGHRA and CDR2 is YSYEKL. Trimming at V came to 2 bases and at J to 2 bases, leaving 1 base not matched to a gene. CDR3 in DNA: TGCGCCAGCAGCCAACGGGACAGGGGGCCCTACGAGCAGTACTTC. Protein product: CASSQRDRGPYEQYF.

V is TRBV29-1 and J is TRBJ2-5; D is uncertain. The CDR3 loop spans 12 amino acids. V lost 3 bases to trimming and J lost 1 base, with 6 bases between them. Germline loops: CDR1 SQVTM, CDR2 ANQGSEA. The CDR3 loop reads CSVDSLQETQYF. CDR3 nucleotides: TGCAGCGTTGATAGCCTCCAAGAGACCCAGTACTTC. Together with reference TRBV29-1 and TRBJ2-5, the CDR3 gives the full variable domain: SAVISQKPSRDICQRGTSLTIQCQVDSQVTMMFWYRQQPGQSLTLIATANQGSEATYESGFVIDKFPISRPNLTFSTLTVSNMSPEDSSIYLCSVDSLQETQYFGPGTRLLVL.

In DNA form, the CDR3 reads TGCAGTGCTAGTTCACTGGGTGTAGATACGCAGTATTTT. It translates to CSASSLGVDTQYF. The chain uses TRBV20-1 and TRBJ2-3; D gene uncertain. The CDR3 contains 13 residues. V lost 3 bases to trimming and J lost 5 bases, with 12 bases between them. Germline V gives CDR1 DFQATT, CDR2 SNEGSKA (reference sequence).

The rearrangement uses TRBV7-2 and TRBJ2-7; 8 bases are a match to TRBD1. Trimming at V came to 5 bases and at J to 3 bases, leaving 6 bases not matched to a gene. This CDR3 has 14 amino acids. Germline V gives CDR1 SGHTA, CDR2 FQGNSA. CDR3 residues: CASSAHGQGYEQYF. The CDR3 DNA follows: TGTGCCAGCAGCGCTCACGGACAGGGCTACGAGCAGTACTTC.

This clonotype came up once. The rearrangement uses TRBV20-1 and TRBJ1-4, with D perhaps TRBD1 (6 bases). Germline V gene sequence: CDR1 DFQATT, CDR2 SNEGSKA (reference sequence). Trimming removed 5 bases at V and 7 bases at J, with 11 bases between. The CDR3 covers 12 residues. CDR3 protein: CSAGRGAEKLFF. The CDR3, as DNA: TGCAGTGCTGGCAGGGGAGCTGAAAAACTGTTTTTT.

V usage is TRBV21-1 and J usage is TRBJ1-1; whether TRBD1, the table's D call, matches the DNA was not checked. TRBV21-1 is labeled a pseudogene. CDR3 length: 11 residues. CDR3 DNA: TGTGCCAGCCTTTTTCTCGGGGCAGCTTTCTTT. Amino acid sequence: CASLFLGAAFF.

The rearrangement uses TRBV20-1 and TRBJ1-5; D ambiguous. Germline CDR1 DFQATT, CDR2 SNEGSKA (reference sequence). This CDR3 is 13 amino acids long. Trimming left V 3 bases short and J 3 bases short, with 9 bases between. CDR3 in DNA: TGCAGTGCTAGTCCCGGCGCCAATCAGCCCCAGCATTTT. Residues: CSASPGANQPQHF.

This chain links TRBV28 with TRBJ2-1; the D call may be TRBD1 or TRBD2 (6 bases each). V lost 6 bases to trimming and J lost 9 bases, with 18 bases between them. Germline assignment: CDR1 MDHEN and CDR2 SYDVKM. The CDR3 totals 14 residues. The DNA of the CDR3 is TGTGCCAGCAGCAGGGGCGGCGGAGGGAGTGAGCAGTTCTTC. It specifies CASSRGGGGSEQFF.

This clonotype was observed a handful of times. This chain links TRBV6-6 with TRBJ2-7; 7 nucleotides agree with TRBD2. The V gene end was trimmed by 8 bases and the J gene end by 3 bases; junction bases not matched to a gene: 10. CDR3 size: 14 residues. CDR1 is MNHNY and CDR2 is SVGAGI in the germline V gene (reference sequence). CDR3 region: CASSSTSPVYEQYF. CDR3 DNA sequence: TGTGCCAGCTCTTCGACTAGCCCGGTCTACGAGCAGTACTTC.